This TCR beta chain originates from a study of blood T cells in healthy people across ages. On the study more broadly: About one barcoded beta molecule per two T cells was captured by template switching.

Overall study findings and caveats: Because donor CMV status was unknown, expanded clonotype changes were possibly confounded. From one million sequenced T cells, diversity estimates were lower bounds.

Of note for this clonotype: Its antigen is unknown.

CDR1 and CDR2 (germline): DFQATT, SNEGSKA (reference sequence). This CDR3 has 12 amino acids. Trimming removed 6 bases from V and 4 bases from J, with 12 bases in between. The use of a sample-barcoded 5' primer and a J-beta primer mix characterized a second PCR of roughly 6 to 12 cycles. TCRdb processed the 5' RACE reads anew with MiXCR; each CDR3 protein has one entry. The sample lists 590,000 or so distinct CDR3 sequences, about 28% seen once, with approximately 14% in the top ten. The rearrangement joins TRBV20-1 to TRBJ1-1, with a possible D match to TRBD1 (5 bases). The TCR comes from a woman aged 80 or older in good health. Sequenced input: blood. CDR3 loop: CSAGGDGTEAFF. The CDR3, as DNA: TGCAGTGCAGGAGGGGACGGCACTGAAGCTTTCTTT.